This note documents a single T cell receptor beta chain sequence. V was pared by 2 bases and J by 0 bases, with 2 bases of the junction left unmatched. CDR3 length equals 15 residues. Germline-derived CDR1 and CDR2 are SGDLS and YYNGEE. These data come from a study of T-cell reconstitution after alpha-beta-depleted transplantation in children. The TCRbeta library incorporated unique molecular identifiers. TCRdb independently ran MiXCR on the PCR reads; one entry per CDR3 protein. The sample consists of over 400,000 distinct CDR3 sequences, under 15% of them appearing once. The sample was PBMCs from the stem cell graft donor, taken from the stem cell graft. The TCR sequence derives from a human donor who donated a stem cell graft to a child with combined immunodeficiency. The V and J genes are TRBV9 and TRBJ2-5; 9 bases agree with TRBD2. The CDR3 DNA follows: TGTGCCAGCAGCGTTCTAGCGGGGTACCAAGAGACCCAGTACTTC. The encoded protein is CASSVLAGYQETQYF.